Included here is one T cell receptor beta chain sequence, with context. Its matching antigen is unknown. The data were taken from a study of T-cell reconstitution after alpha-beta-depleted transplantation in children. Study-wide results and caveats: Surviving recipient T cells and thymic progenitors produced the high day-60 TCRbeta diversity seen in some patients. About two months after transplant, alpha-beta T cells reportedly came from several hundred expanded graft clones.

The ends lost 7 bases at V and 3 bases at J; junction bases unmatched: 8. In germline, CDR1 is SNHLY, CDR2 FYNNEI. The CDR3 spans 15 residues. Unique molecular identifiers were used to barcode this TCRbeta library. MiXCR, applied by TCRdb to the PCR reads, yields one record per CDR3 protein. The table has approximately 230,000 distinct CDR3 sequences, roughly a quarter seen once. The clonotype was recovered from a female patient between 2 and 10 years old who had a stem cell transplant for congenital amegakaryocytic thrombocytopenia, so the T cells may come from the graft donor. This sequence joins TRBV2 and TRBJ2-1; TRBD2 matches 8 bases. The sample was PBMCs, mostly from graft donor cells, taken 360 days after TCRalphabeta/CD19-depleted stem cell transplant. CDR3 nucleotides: TGTGCCAGCACCGAGTCCGGGACTAGCTACAATGAGCAGTTCTTC. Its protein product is CASTESGTSYNEQFF.